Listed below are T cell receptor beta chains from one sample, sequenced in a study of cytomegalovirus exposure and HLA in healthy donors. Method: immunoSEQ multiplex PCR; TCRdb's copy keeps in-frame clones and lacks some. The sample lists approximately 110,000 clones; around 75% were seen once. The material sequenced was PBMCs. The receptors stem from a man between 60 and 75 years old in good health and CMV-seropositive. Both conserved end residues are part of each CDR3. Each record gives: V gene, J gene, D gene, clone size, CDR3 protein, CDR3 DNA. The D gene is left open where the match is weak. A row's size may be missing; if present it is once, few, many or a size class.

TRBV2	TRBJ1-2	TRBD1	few	CASSSDRGYGYTF	TGTGCCAGCAGTTCGGACAGGGGCTATGGCTACACCTTC
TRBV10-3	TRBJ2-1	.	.	CAISPAEYNEQFF	TGTGCCATCTCCCCAGCGGAGTACAATGAGCAGTTCTTC
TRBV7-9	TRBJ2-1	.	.	CASSSSDRAGFYNEQFF	TGTGCCAGCAGCTCTAGCGACAGGGCTGGGTTCTACAATGAGCAGTTCTTC
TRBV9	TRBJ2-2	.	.	CASSPRGDSNTGELFF	TGTGCCAGCAGCCCGAGAGGTGACAGCAACACCGGGGAGCTGTTTTTT
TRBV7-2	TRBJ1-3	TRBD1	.	CASSLGGQGPGNTIYF	TGTGCCAGCAGCTTAGGGGGACAGGGTCCGGGAAACACCATATATTTT
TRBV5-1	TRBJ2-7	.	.	CASSPDSYEQYF	TGCGCCAGCAGCCCGGACAGCTACGAGCAGTACTTC
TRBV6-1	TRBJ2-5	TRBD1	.	CASSEGPTGKQGKTQYF	TGTGCCAGCAGTGAAGGCCCGACAGGGAAACAGGGAAAGACCCAGTACTTC
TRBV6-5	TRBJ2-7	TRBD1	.	CASSDRASEQYF	TGTGCCAGCAGCGACAGGGCCAGCGAGCAGTACTTC
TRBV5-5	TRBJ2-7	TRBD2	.	CASSLKRETSYEQYF	TGTGCCAGCAGCTTGAAGCGGGAGACCTCCTACGAGCAGTACTTC
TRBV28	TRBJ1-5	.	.	CASTWASLYSNQPQHF	TGTGCCAGCACCTGGGCCAGTCTATATAGCAATCAGCCCCAGCATTTT
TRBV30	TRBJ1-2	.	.	CAWSSGVGGYTF	TGTGCCTGGAGTTCAGGTGTAGGTGGCTACACCTTC
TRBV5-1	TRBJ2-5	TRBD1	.	CASSLTGGQETQYF	TGCGCCAGCAGCCTGACAGGGGGTCAAGAGACCCAGTACTTC
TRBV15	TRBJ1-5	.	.	CATSGMDRPNQPQHF	TGTGCCACAAGCGGTATGGACAGACCGAATCAGCCCCAGCATTTT
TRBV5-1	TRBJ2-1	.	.	CASSLAGADRYNEQFF	TGCGCCAGCAGCTTGGCAGGGGCCGATCGATACAATGAGCAGTTCTTC
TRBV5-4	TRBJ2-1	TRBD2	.	CASSFWTSGGANEQFF	TGTGCCAGCAGCTTCTGGACTAGCGGGGGGGCTAATGAGCAGTTCTTC
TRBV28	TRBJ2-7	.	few	CASSLQTYEQYF	TGTGCCAGCAGTTTACAAACCTACGAGCAGTACTTC
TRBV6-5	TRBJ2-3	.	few	CASSYSISARTDTQYF	TGTGCCAGCAGTTACTCGATTAGTGCCCGCACAGATACGCAGTATTTT
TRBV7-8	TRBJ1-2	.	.	CASSRGLTMLGGYTF	TGTGCCAGCAGCCGCGGTCTGACCATGTTGGGTGGCTACACCTTC
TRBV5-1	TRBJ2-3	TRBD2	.	CASSLGRGGEDTQYF	TGCGCCAGCAGCCTGGGGCGGGGGGGTGAAGATACGCAGTATTTT
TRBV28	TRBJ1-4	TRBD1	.	CASSSDRGGAEKLFF	TGTGCCAGCAGTTCCGACAGGGGTGGGGCTGAAAAACTGTTTTTT
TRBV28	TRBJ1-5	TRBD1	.	CASSLLTGGYQPQHF	TGTGCCAGCAGTTTATTGACAGGGGGCTATCAGCCCCAGCATTTT
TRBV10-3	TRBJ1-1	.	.	CAISESWGTQMGAFF	TGTGCCATCAGTGAGTCATGGGGGACTCAGATGGGCGCTTTCTTT
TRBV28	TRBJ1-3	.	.	CASTKAGLGNTIYF	TGTGCCAGCACCAAAGCAGGGTTAGGAAACACCATATATTTT
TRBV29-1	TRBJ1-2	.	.	CSVMGQHNYGYTF	TGCAGCGTCATGGGGCAGCATAACTATGGCTACACCTTC
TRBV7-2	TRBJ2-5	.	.	CASAQGWGETQYF	TGTGCCAGCGCCCAGGGTTGGGGAGAGACCCAGTACTTC
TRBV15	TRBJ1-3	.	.	CATSRDHSGVGNTIYF	TGTGCCACCAGCAGAGATCATTCGGGGGTGGGAAACACCATATATTTT
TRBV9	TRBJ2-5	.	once	CASSGSWGLETQYF	TGTGCCAGCAGCGGTAGTTGGGGGCTAGAGACCCAGTACTTC